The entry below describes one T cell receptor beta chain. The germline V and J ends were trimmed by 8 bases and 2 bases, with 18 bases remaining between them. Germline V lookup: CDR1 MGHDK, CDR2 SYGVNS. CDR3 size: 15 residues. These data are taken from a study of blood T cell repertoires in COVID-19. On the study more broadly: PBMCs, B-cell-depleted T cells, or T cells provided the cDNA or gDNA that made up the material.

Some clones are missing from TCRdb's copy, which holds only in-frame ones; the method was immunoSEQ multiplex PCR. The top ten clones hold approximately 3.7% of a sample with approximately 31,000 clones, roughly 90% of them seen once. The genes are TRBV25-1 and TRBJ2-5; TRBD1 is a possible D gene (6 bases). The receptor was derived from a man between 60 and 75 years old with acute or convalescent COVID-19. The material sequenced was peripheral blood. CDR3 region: CASPKEQGPQETQYF. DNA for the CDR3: TGTGCCAGCCCTAAGGAACAGGGACCTCAAGAGACCCAGTACTTC.